The next 3 T cell receptor beta chains were all read from a single sample in a study of vaccination and CD4 T cells after COVID-19. Antigens for these TCRs are unknown. The Oncomine TCR Beta short-read assay was what sequenced the DNA obtained from cultured CD4+ T cells. From the PCR reads, TCRdb called clonotypes with MiXCR, one entry per CDR3 protein. The table has about 20,000 distinct CDR3 sequences, less than 70% seen once; the top ten hold 5.5% to 7%. Described treatment: 10-day PBMC culture with coronavirus spike peptide pools or control peptides (ViraFEST assay). The sample comprised CD4+ T cells from blood, cultured in vitro. The receptors were gathered from a human donor who had recovered from COVID-19.

This clonotype was seen more than once but under ten times. The chain employs TRBV11-2 and TRBJ2-1, with 12 nucleotides matching TRBD2. Trimming cost V 5 bases and J 8 bases; bases outside gene matches: 16. Per the germline V gene, CDR1 is SGHAT and CDR2 is FQNNGV. This CDR3 region has 18 residues. The CDR3 loop is CASSLHPSGRAYVDEQFF. The CDR3 region has the DNA TGTGCCAGCAGCCTCCACCCTAGCGGGAGGGCCTATGTCGATGAGCAGTTCTTC.

The chain employs TRBV5-1 and TRBJ1-5; a weak D match, TRBD1 (6 bases). The CDR3 runs 18 residues. Germline CDR1 SGHRS, CDR2 YFSETQ. V was trimmed by 6 bases and J by 9 bases, leaving 31 bases between them. The CDR3 sequence: CASNLKATYRDLHRPQHF. DNA for the CDR3: TGCGCCAGCAATCTTAAAGCAACCTACAGGGACTTACATCGGCCCCAGCATTTT.

V gene TRBV6-1 combines with J gene TRBJ2-1, with 13 bases matching TRBD2. With 4 bases clipped from V and 5 bases from J, the junction kept 2 bases outside the gene matches. This CDR3 spans 15 amino acids. In germline, CDR1 is MNHNS, CDR2 SASEGT. CDR3 sequence: CASSGGTSGNNEQFF. As DNA, the CDR3 is TGTGCCAGCAGTGGCGGGACTAGCGGGAACAATGAGCAGTTCTTC.